The 10 T cell receptor beta chains below were found in one sample sequenced in a study of blood T cell repertoires in COVID-19. TCRdb's table, derived via immunoSEQ multiplex PCR, lists solely in-frame clones and lacks some. This sample has roughly 100,000 clones, with 75% to 90% found just once. Sequenced: peripheral blood. These receptors originate from a human donor in a cohort sampled during active COVID-19.

J is TRBJ2-7 and V is TRBV21-1; the table's D gene call, TRBD1, was not cross checked with the DNA. TRBV21-1 is a documented pseudogene. This CDR3 has 16 amino acids. CDR3 nucleotide sequence: TGTGCCAGCAGCAAAGTAAGGACAGGGGGGACCCACGAGCAGTACTTC. Translated: CASSKVRTGGTHEQYF.

This chain joins TRBV30 and TRBJ2-5; D not certain. V shed 0 bases and J shed 5 bases, with 10 bases lying between them. Germline CDR1 and CDR2: GTSNPN and SVGIG (reference sequence). The CDR3 is 13 residues long. CDR3 bases: TGTGCCTGGAGTGTTGGGCCTGAGGAGACCCAGTACTTC. It encodes CAWSVGPEETQYF.

V usage is TRBV4-3 and J usage is TRBJ2-3, with 12 bases identical to TRBD2. This CDR3 contains 18 residues. The junction had 11 bases not matched to a gene; V was cut back by 2 bases and J by 5 bases. In germline, CDR1 is LGHNA, CDR2 YSLEER. This chain's CDR3 is CASSQTPLAGGPGDTQYF. CDR3 DNA: TGCGCCAGCAGCCAAACGCCCCTAGCGGGGGGGCCGGGAGATACGCAGTATTTT.

This chain links TRBV30 with TRBJ2-7; tentative D call: TRBD1 (5 bases). The germline V gene has CDR1 GTSNPN and CDR2 SVGIG (reference sequence). V was cut by 5 bases and J by 3 bases, with 17 bases left in between. The CDR3 has 14 amino acids. The CDR3 region is CAWGAAGSVYEQYF. Here the CDR3 DNA reads TGTGCCTGGGGGGCGGCAGGGTCGGTCTACGAGCAGTACTTC.

J is TRBJ2-1 and V is TRBV7-9, with TRBD1 as a possible D gene (5 bases). Germline CDR1 and CDR2: SEHNR and FQNEAQ (reference sequence). This CDR3 spans 16 amino acids. V was trimmed by 3 bases and J by 3 bases, leaving 15 bases between them. In DNA, the CDR3 is TGTGCCAGCAGCTTCTCAGGACAAACAGACTACAATGAGCAGTTCTTC. Translated, it gives CASSFSGQTDYNEQFF.

V usage is TRBV9 and J usage is TRBJ2-3, with 11 bases that match TRBD2. The CDR3 is 17 residues long. The junction had 10 bases not matched to a gene; V was cut back by 0 bases and J by 7 bases. Germline CDR1 and CDR2: SGDLS and YYNGEE. This CDR3 is CASSVASTSGGTHTQYF. The CDR3 DNA reads TGTGCCAGCAGCGTAGCTAGTACTAGCGGGGGCACGCATACGCAGTATTTT.

This chain links TRBV18 with TRBJ2-5, with D possibly TRBD2 on 6 matching bases. V lost 4 bases, J lost 5 bases, and 11 bases lay in between. Germline V lookup: CDR1 KGHSH, CDR2 LQKENI. The CDR3 covers 13 residues. Here the CDR3 reads CASSLRRDETQYF. CDR3 sequence (DNA): TGTGCCAGCTCACTTAGGCGGGATGAGACCCAGTACTTC.

V gene TRBV12-5 combines with J gene TRBJ2-7; D is perhaps TRBD1 (8 bases). The CDR3 consists of 15 residues. The germline CDR1 and CDR2 sequences are LGHNT and FRNRAP. V lost 2 bases and J 2 bases, leaving 13 bases between the germline ends. The CDR3 bases are TGTGCTAGTGGTTTGCCACAGGGGGGGGCCTACGAGCAGTACTTC. As protein: CASGLPQGGAYEQYF.

The genes are TRBV7-2 and TRBJ2-7; D possibly corresponds to TRBD1 (6 bases). The V gene's germline CDR1 is SGHTA and CDR2 FQGNSA. V was clipped by 4 bases and J by 3 bases, with 16 bases between them. The CDR3 extends over 15 amino acids. The CDR3 DNA is TGTGCCAGCAGCTCCCGGACAGTTTCAAACTACGAGCAGTACTTC. As protein: CASSSRTVSNYEQYF.

The CDR3 bases are TGTGCCAGCAGCCCCGGGACTAGCGGGGGTGAGACCCAGTACTTC. This codes for CASSPGTSGGETQYF. The rearrangement joins TRBV11-3 to TRBJ2-5, with 14 bases that match TRBD2. Trimming cost V 5 bases and J 5 bases; bases outside gene matches: 4. The CDR3 runs to 15 residues. CDR1 SGHNT and CDR2 YENEEA come from the germline V gene.